Each of the 9 T cell receptor beta chains below was sequenced from the same sample in a study of molecular identifiers for immune sequencing clone quantification. TCRdb re-called the PCR reads through MiXCR, storing one row per CDR3 protein. There are about 630,000 distinct CDR3 sequences in the sample; roughly 23% occur only once, and about 0.73% lies in the top ten. The sample consisted of naive CD8+ T cells from blood, with Jurkat cell RNA spiked in. Subset in this sample: FACS-sorted CD8+CD4-CCR7+CD45RA+ naive T cells. These receptor sequences come from a human donor in good health. Some libraries in this study had Jurkat cell RNA spiked in.

This clonotype was counted between two and nine times. The chain joins TRBV12-3 or TRBV12-4 to TRBJ1-2; TRBD1 matches 9 bases. The CDR3 length is 14 residues. V was clipped by 5 bases and J by 1 base; unmatched bases: 2. Here the CDR3 reads CASSEDRGNYGYTF. CDR3 nucleotides: TGTGCCAGCAGTGAGGACAGGGGTAACTATGGCTACACCTTC.

The chain has TRBV27 and TRBJ2-3; no reliable D call. V was pared by 2 bases and J by 4 bases, with 10 bases between. The CDR3 length is 14 residues. In germline, CDR1 is MNHEY, CDR2 SMNVEV (reference sequence). The CDR3 spells CASSLIANPDTQYF. The CDR3 DNA reads as TGTGCCAGCAGTTTAATTGCGAACCCAGATACGCAGTATTTT.

The sample holds a few counts of this clonotype. The CDR3 DNA is TGCGCCAGCAGCCAAGATCGCTCAACTAATGAAAAACTGTTTTTT. Its translation: CASSQDRSTNEKLFF. The chain employs TRBV4-3 and TRBJ1-4; D not resolved. Per the germline V gene, CDR1 is LGHNA and CDR2 is YSLEER. This CDR3 comprises 15 residues. V lost 0 bases to trimming and J lost 0 bases, with 5 bases between them.

This clonotype was detected a few times. This chain joins TRBV15 and TRBJ2-7; 7 nucleotides agree with TRBD1. The CDR3 length is 16 residues. CDR1 and CDR2 (germline): LNHNV, YYDKDF (reference sequence). Germline trimming cut 0 bases from V and 2 bases from J; bases unmatched to any gene: 7. This CDR3 is CATSRDSPGGPYEQYF. The CDR3 DNA sequence: TGTGCCACCAGCAGAGATTCACCAGGGGGTCCCTACGAGCAGTACTTC.

The chain has TRBV27 and TRBJ1-2; TRBD1 matches at 9 bases. The germline V gene encodes CDR1 MNHEY and CDR2 SMNVEV (reference sequence). The length of the CDR3 is 14 residues. With 5 bases clipped from V and 4 bases from J, the junction kept 5 bases outside the gene matches. The CDR3 protein is CASSTDRGAYGYTF. CDR3 nucleotide sequence: TGTGCCAGCAGTACAGACAGGGGGGCCTATGGCTACACCTTC.

The chain combines TRBV5-4 with TRBJ2-1; no clear D. CDR1 SGHNT and CDR2 YYREEE come from the germline V gene (reference sequence). This CDR3 is built from 15 residues. The V end was cut by 1 base, the J end by 0 bases, with 8 bases between. CDR3 sequence reads: CASSLPVNSYNEQFF. The CDR3 region has the DNA TGTGCCAGCAGCTTGCCGGTTAACTCCTACAATGAGCAGTTCTTC.

This clonotype came up once. This may be a read error: a much more frequent sequence differs by one nucleotide. The gene calls are TRBV29-1 and TRBJ1-2; no clear D. CDR1 is SQVTM, CDR2 ANQGSEA, per germline. This CDR3 has 17 amino acids. The CDR3 region is CSVPFPGGLTFNYGCTF. CDR3 in DNA: TGCAGCGTTCCGTTCCCCGGCGGACTCACTTTTAACTATGGCTGCACCTTC.

This clonotype has at least ten counts. J is TRBJ2-7 and V is TRBV4-3, with TRBD2 matching 7 bases. Unmatched junction bases numbered 5, after V lost 1 base and J lost 2 bases. The CDR3 spans 15 residues. CDR1 LGHNA and CDR2 YSLEER come from the germline V gene. CDR3 in amino acids: CASSQGRGTAYEQYF. The DNA of the CDR3 is TGCGCCAGCAGCCAAGGGCGGGGGACCGCCTACGAGCAGTACTTC.

This clonotype was detected ten times or more. The chain employs TRBV29-1 and TRBJ1-2, with D unresolved. This CDR3 has 13 amino acids. V lost 3 bases and J lost 7, with 15 bases in between. Germline V lookup: CDR1 SQVTM, CDR2 ANQGSEA. The CDR3 is CSVDASPFPGYTF. The CDR3 nucleotides are TGCAGCGTTGACGCGTCTCCCTTTCCTGGCTACACCTTC.